One sample yielded the 17 T cell receptor beta chains listed below, sequenced in a study of T cells after yellow fever vaccination. Using its own MiXCR run on the 5' RACE reads, TCRdb lists one record per CDR3 protein. The sample comprises approximately 24,000 distinct CDR3 sequences, 5% to 6% of which are singletons, and 10% to 15% rests with the top ten. This sample comprised PBMCs, either bulk or a sorted T-cell subset (CD4+, CD8+, memory, or dextramer-sorted; not recorded which), obtained 15 days after the yellow fever booster vaccination. Receptors were obtained from a man aged 25 to 40 who received the YFV17D yellow fever vaccine.

This clonotype has at least ten counts. The rearrangement uses TRBV4-2 and TRBJ2-1, with TRBD2 matching over 9 bases. V lost 6 bases and J lost 0; bases outside the gene matches: 3. Germline assignment: CDR1 LGHNA and CDR2 YNFKEQ. This CDR3 region has 15 residues. The DNA for the CDR3 is TGTGCCAGCAGACATAGCGGGAGCTCCTACAATGAGCAGTTCTTC. Translation gives CASRHSGSSYNEQFF.

The table lists this clonotype with many counts. The rearrangement links TRBV10-3 to TRBJ2-7; 10 bases match TRBD2. V shed 10 bases, J shed 2 bases, and the junction held 5 bases outside the gene matches. The CDR3 runs 13 residues. CDR1 and CDR2 from the germline V gene are ENHRY and SYGVKD. CDR3 coding DNA: TGTGCCACCACTCTAGCGGGAGCCTACGAGCAGTACTTC. The encoded protein is CATTLAGAYEQYF.

This clonotype was seen ten or more times. The chain uses TRBV19 and TRBJ2-7; the match to TRBD2 covers 11 bases. With 5 bases clipped from V and 4 bases from J, the junction kept 4 bases outside the gene matches. The CDR3 runs to 14 residues. Looked up from germline, CDR1 is LNHDA and CDR2 is SQIVND (reference sequence). The CDR3 DNA reads TGTGCCAGTAGTCGGGGACTAGCGGAATACGAGCAGTACTTC. Translation: CASSRGLAEYEQYF.

This clonotype has at least ten counts. The J gene is TRBJ2-7, the V gene TRBV29-1; D uncertain. Germline V gene sequence: CDR1 SQVTM, CDR2 ANQGSEA. Trimming took 4 bases from V and 7 from J, leaving 11 bases between them. CDR3 size: 11 residues. CDR3 residues: CSVVRKYEQYF. Written as DNA, the CDR3 is TGCAGCGTTGTTCGTAAGTATGAGCAGTACTTC.

This clonotype was counted many times. The V gene is TRBV6-5, the J gene TRBJ2-1; the D gene is possibly TRBD2 (6 bases). V gave up 0 bases and J gave up 4 bases, with 10 bases separating them. The CDR3 has 15 amino acids. Germline values: CDR1 MNHEY, CDR2 SVGAGI. The chain's CDR3 is CASSYSSGEYNEQFF. The CDR3 DNA sequence: TGTGCCAGCAGTTACTCGTCGGGAGAGTACAATGAGCAGTTCTTC.

Many counts were recorded for this clonotype. V gene TRBV24-1 combines with J gene TRBJ2-4, with D perhaps TRBD1 (5 bases). Germline V lookup: CDR1 KGHDR, CDR2 SFDVKD. V gave up 3 bases and J gave up 6 bases, with 17 bases separating them. The CDR3 runs to 16 residues. Here the CDR3 DNA reads TGTGCCACCAGTGATCATACACTCGGGCAGGGAAACATTCAGTACTTC. This codes for CATSDHTLGQGNIQYF.

At least ten counts were recorded for this clonotype. This chain links TRBV11-2 with TRBJ2-1; perhaps TRBD2 as D (6 bases). Germline V gene sequence: CDR1 SGHAT, CDR2 FQNNGV. V dropped 2 bases and J dropped 0 bases, with 14 bases sitting between them. The CDR3 spans 17 residues. CDR3 in DNA: TGTGCCAGCAGCTTACATAGCGGCATCTACTCCTACAATGAGCAGTTCTTC. It translates to CASSLHSGIYSYNEQFF. The whole variable domain, filled in from reference TRBV11-2 and TRBJ2-1, reads EAGVAQSPRYKIIEKRQSVAFWCNPISGHATLYWYQQILGQGPKLLIQFQNNGVVDDSQLPKDRFSAERLKGVDSTLKIQPAKLEDSAVYLCASSLHSGIYSYNEQFFGPGTRLTVL.

As regards this clonotype: This may stem from a read error, because a much larger clone lies one nucleotide away. The V gene is TRBV10-3, the J gene TRBJ2-7; maybe TRBD1 (5 bases). The length of the CDR3 is 11 residues. From germline, CDR1 is ENHRY and CDR2 SYGVKD. In DNA, the CDR3 is TGTGCCATCAGAGGGGAAGGCGAGCAGCACTTC. It is translated as CAIRGEGEQHF.

This clonotype was observed at least ten times. V is TRBV29-1 and J is TRBJ2-1, with no clear D. Germline CDR1 reads SQVTM; CDR2 reads ANQGSEA. The V gene lost 7 bases and the J gene lost 0 bases, with 7 bases spanning the gap. The CDR3 extends over 12 amino acids. The chain's CDR3 is CSADSSYNEQFF. The CDR3, as DNA: TGCAGCGCCGATAGCTCCTACAATGAGCAGTTCTTC.

At least ten counts were recorded for this clonotype. The CDR3 spells CASSSLMNTEAFF. The CDR3 DNA is TGCGCCAGCAGTAGTTTAATGAACACTGAAGCTTTCTTT. The chain employs TRBV5-1 and TRBJ1-1; no clear D gene. The germline V gene encodes CDR1 SGHRS and CDR2 YFSETQ. This CDR3 is built from 13 residues. V gave up 5 bases and J gave up 0 bases, with 8 bases separating them.

This clonotype has a count of ten or more. The chain joins TRBV28 to TRBJ1-1; 8 nucleotides match TRBD1. V lost 6 bases and J lost 3; bases outside the gene matches: 6. CDR1 is MDHEN and CDR2 is SYDVKM in the germline V gene. The CDR3 runs 14 residues. In DNA form, the CDR3 reads TGTGCCAGCAGAACTGGACAGGGATACACTGAAGCTTTCTTT. Its translation: CASRTGQGYTEAFF.

This clonotype was observed at least ten times. The J gene is TRBJ2-7, the V gene TRBV10-3; tentatively, D is TRBD1 (5 bases). V dropped 6 bases and J dropped 6 bases, with 9 bases sitting between them. CDR1 is ENHRY, CDR2 SYGVKD, per germline. The CDR3 runs to 11 residues. The CDR3: CAIRGEGEQYF. The CDR3 region has the DNA TGTGCCATCAGAGGGGAAGGCGAGCAGTACTTC.

In its sample, this clonotype was seen many times. The genes are TRBV7-2 and TRBJ2-6; perhaps TRBD1 as D (5 bases). The CDR3 consists of 15 residues. The V gene's germline CDR1 is SGHTA and CDR2 FQGNSA. The germline V and J ends were trimmed by 5 bases and 4 bases, with 12 bases remaining between them. The CDR3 is CASSRREPGANVLTF. The CDR3, as DNA: TGTGCCAGCAGCCGCAGGGAACCAGGGGCCAACGTCCTGACTTTC.

This clonotype has at least ten counts. This chain links TRBV3-1 with TRBJ1-6, with D possibly TRBD1 on 6 matching bases. Per germline, CDR1 LGHDT and CDR2 YNNKEL (reference sequence). This CDR3 region has 14 residues. V shed 2 bases and J shed 6 bases, with 8 bases lying between them. This chain's CDR3 is CASSQLRGNSPLHF. DNA of the CDR3: TGTGCCAGCAGCCAACTCAGGGGTAATTCACCCCTCCACTTT.

Many counts were recorded for this clonotype. The chain is built from TRBV20-1 and TRBJ2-2; D is possibly TRBD1 (5 bases). Trimming pared 6 bases from V and 6 bases from J, leaving 17 bases between. The CDR3 has 14 amino acids. Looked up from germline, CDR1 is DFQATT and CDR2 is SNEGSKA (reference sequence). In nucleotides, the CDR3 is TGCAGTGCCAAGGGGCAGGGTAGAGCCGGGGAGCTGTTTTTT. It codes for CSAKGQGRAGELFF.

This clonotype appeared many times. The rearrangement links TRBV7-2 to TRBJ2-5; TRBD2 agrees at 7 bases. The CDR3 contains 14 residues. J was trimmed by 1 base and V by 4 bases; bases with no gene match: 3. Germline V gene data show CDR1 as SGHTA and CDR2 as FQGNSA. The CDR3 loop is CASSWDYFQETQYF. In DNA, the CDR3 is TGTGCCAGCAGCTGGGACTACTTCCAAGAGACCCAGTACTTC.

By its share, this clonotype is large (0.1 to 1%). This rearrangement joins TRBV29-1 to TRBJ2-5; D ambiguous. V was trimmed by 1 base and J by 1 base, leaving 4 bases between them. This CDR3 has 12 amino acids. CDR1 is SQVTM, CDR2 ANQGSEA, per germline. The CDR3 DNA follows: TGCAGCGTTGAAGGCACCCAAGAGACCCAGTACTTC. It yields the protein CSVEGTQETQYF.